This T cell receptor (beta chain) was retrieved from a study of blood T cell repertoires in COVID-19. Repertoires were generated with immunoSEQ multiplex PCR, while TCRdb's copy carries only in-frame clones and drops some. The repertoire holds 110,000 or so clones, roughly 85% seen once, with 15% in the top ten. Trimming removed 10 bases from V and 7 bases from J, with 19 bases in between. There are 13 residues in the CDR3. Germline assignment: CDR1 ENHRY and CDR2 SYGVKD. J is TRBJ1-2 and V is TRBV10-3; D is possibly TRBD1 (5 bases). The source of this sequence is a woman aged 80 or over with acute or convalescent COVID-19. Source material: peripheral blood. CDR3 sequence reads: CATNDGATVGYTF. The CDR3, as DNA: TGTGCCACTAACGACGGAGCGACAGTTGGCTACACCTTC.